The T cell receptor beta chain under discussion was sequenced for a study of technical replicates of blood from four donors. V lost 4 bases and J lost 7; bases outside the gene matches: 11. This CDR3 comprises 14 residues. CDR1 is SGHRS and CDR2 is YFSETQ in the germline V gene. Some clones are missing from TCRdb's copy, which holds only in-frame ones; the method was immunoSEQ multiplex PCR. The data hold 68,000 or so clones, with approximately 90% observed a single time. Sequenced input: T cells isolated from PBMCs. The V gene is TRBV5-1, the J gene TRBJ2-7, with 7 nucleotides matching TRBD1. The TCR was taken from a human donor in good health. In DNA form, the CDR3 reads TGCGCCAGCAGCCTTGGACAGGATCCTCTAGAGCAGTACTTC. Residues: CASSLGQDPLEQYF.